The rows below give T cell receptor beta chains drawn from one sample of a study of CXCR3-negative and CXCR3-positive naive CD8 T cells. Using the 5' RACE reads, TCRdb records one entry per CDR3 protein without DNA. This sample's clone table lists 43,000 or so distinct CDR3 sequences. Specimen: naive CXCR3- CD8+ T cells from blood. The origin of the receptors is a human donor in good health. Some clones in this sample may be carry-over from other donors' samples. Both conserved end residues are part of each CDR3. Clone size is stated in some rows and not others, as once, few, many or a class when expanded.

J: TRBJ2-3
size: .
V: TRBV4-2
CDR3: CASSQDPSTGDNTDTQYF

J: TRBJ1-1
size: .
V: TRBV28
CDR3: CASSSTGLENEAFF

J: TRBJ2-7
size: medium-sized
V: TRBV4-3
CDR3: CASSQDIDSFSYEQYF

J: TRBJ2-3
size: .
V: TRBV7-9
CDR3: CASSLGLADTQYF

J: TRBJ2-3
size: .
V: TRBV20-1
CDR3: CSASPLRMGGGGHTQYF

J: TRBJ2-5
size: .
V: TRBV13
CDR3: CASSARRRQQETQYF

J: TRBJ2-7
size: .
V: TRBV7-2
CDR3: CASSTDYEQYF

J: TRBJ2-2
size: .
V: TRBV28
CDR3: CASSLGGDTGELFF

J: TRBJ1-1
size: .
V: TRBV29-1
CDR3: CSVGGLNTEAFF

J: TRBJ2-2
size: .
V: TRBV11-3
CDR3: CASSHQYGTVPPGELFF

J: TRBJ2-7
size: .
V: TRBV18
CDR3: CASSPSGSDEQYF

J: TRBJ2-1
size: .
V: TRBV12-5
CDR3: CASGWTAYNEQFF

J: TRBJ2-1
size: .
V: TRBV7-8
CDR3: CASSLALTGGLFF

J: TRBJ2-3
size: .
V: TRBV7-2
CDR3: CASSPELGTQYF

J: TRBJ2-5
size: .
V: TRBV29-1
CDR3: CSVVVAGGAETQYF

J: TRBJ2-1
size: .
V: TRBV6-4
CDR3: CASSDSGGGYNEQFF

J: TRBJ2-1
size: .
V: TRBV20-1
CDR3: CSAPTSGDYEQFF

J: TRBJ1-1
size: .
V: TRBV7-6
CDR3: CASSGLGTGEWNTEAFF

J: TRBJ1-5
size: .
V: TRBV6-2/TRBV6-3
CDR3: CASSPTHGEPQHF

J: TRBJ2-7
size: .
V: TRBV6-5
CDR3: CASSYSKTLREQYF

J: TRBJ2-7
size: .
V: TRBV20-1
CDR3: CSARDPASYEQYF

J: TRBJ2-3
size: .
V: TRBV6-4
CDR3: CASSETGVTDTQYF

J: TRBJ1-6
size: .
V: TRBV20-1
CDR3: CSAITGEYNSPLHF

J: TRBJ2-3
size: .
V: TRBV5-4
CDR3: CASSETIGQRGTDTQYF

J: TRBJ2-7
size: .
V: TRBV3-1
CDR3: CASSQDFPGLKADEQYF

J: TRBJ2-1
size: .
V: TRBV15
CDR3: CATSRGQGATNEQFF

J: TRBJ1-1
size: .
V: TRBV6-2/TRBV6-3
CDR3: CASSYPLDRENTEAFF

J: TRBJ1-1
size: .
V: TRBV7-2
CDR3: CASSTLIGTFF

J: TRBJ1-3
size: .
V: TRBV29-1
CDR3: CSALGEGSEISGNTIYF

J: TRBJ2-1
size: .
V: TRBV6-2/TRBV6-3
CDR3: CASSGRDRAYNEQFF

J: TRBJ2-5
size: .
V: TRBV6-6
CDR3: CASSYGAGEGWETQYF

J: TRBJ2-6
size: .
V: TRBV2
CDR3: CASRGTDLSSGANVLTF

J: TRBJ2-5
size: .
V: TRBV20-1
CDR3: CSASYRPWEFRTQYF

J: TRBJ2-1
size: .
V: TRBV20-1
CDR3: CSVGLAGYNEQFF

J: TRBJ2-7
size: .
V: TRBV4-2
CDR3: CASSHPQGGGTYEQYF

J: TRBJ2-3
size: medium-sized
V: TRBV12-3/TRBV12-4
CDR3: CASSPDRRDTQYF

J: TRBJ2-6
size: .
V: TRBV28
CDR3: CASSPPEKRYSGANVLTF

J: TRBJ2-5
size: .
V: TRBV12-3/TRBV12-4
CDR3: CASSRPTSGDQETQYF

J: TRBJ2-7
size: .
V: TRBV5-1
CDR3: CASSLTEYEQYF

J: TRBJ2-1
size: .
V: TRBV7-9
CDR3: CASSQPWSSSNEQFF

J: TRBJ2-7
size: .
V: TRBV7-9
CDR3: CASSPDSGYEQYF

J: TRBJ1-5
size: .
V: TRBV20-1
CDR3: CSAADNQPQHF

J: TRBJ2-7
size: .
V: TRBV28
CDR3: CASNTDRPLYEQYF

J: TRBJ2-3
size: .
V: TRBV13
CDR3: CASSLEGTSGSSIDTQYF

J: TRBJ1-2
size: .
V: TRBV7-9
CDR3: CASSSFSPGRENYGYTF

J: TRBJ2-2
size: .
V: TRBV29-1
CDR3: CSAATPAANTGELFF

J: TRBJ1-2
size: .
V: TRBV7-9
CDR3: CASSFTDVRDGDYGYTF

J: TRBJ1-1
size: .
V: TRBV7-2
CDR3: CASSSGQGAVGAFF

J: TRBJ2-5
size: .
V: TRBV5-1
CDR3: CASSRGGAGETQYF